The present TCR beta chain was sequenced within a study of blood T cell repertoires in COVID-19 (dated by TCRdb to about 2020). About the full investigation: Samples from collaborators originated in the United States, Italy and Spain and spanned both the acute and convalescent phases of COVID-19. The material from the prospective study consisted of cDNA or gDNA derived from T cells, B-cell-depleted T cells, or PBMCs. The repertoires were released in a freely available public database intended as a resource for research on the immune response to SARS-CoV-2. The samples were drawn from two sources: the first 160 participants of the ongoing ImmuneRACE study, and 1,254 subjects contributed by 6 global collaborators. Where available, HLA class I and class II types were taken from metadata supplied by the sample provider and were not determined by assay-based typing. The dataset comprised deeply sampled blood TCRbeta repertoires from subjects exposed to, actively infected with, or recovered from COVID-19. Sample metadata almost always included a de-identified subject ID, COVID-19 status, age in years and sex.

Collaborating institutions collected whole blood in K2EDTA tubes following their own protocols. Collaborator samples were shipped for TCRbeta analysis as frozen whole blood, isolated PBMCs, or DNA extracted from either sample type. TCRbeta CDR3 regions were amplified from genomic DNA using the immunoSEQ Assay, a bias-controlled multiplex PCR. The study's own analysis went as follows. The number of nucleated cells in each sample was estimated by amplification of reference gene primers within the assay. To quantify the absolute abundance of each unique TCRbeta CDR3 rearrangement, sequence reads were collapsed and filtered. For each sample, productive Simpson clonality was calculated by taking the square root of Simpson's diversity index across productive rearrangements. Entries here come from immuneACCESS through TCRdb and include only in-frame sequences with V and J called. Some clones fail to appear in such tables; in the studies checked, an unresolved V gene covers under half of the shortfall, and the cause of the remainder is unknown. The V and J calls and clone size were taken over from that table, and D and trimming were inferred from the DNA. This sample has about 80,000 clones in its table, and around 90% of those were observed once. The top ten constitute just under 7.5% of the sample.

In the case of this clone: No antigen is known for it. No much larger clone exists at a distance of one base, and base qualities are not known.

The CDR3 holds 15 amino acids from the cysteine to the phenylalanine. Of the read, only the CDR3 DNA is kept; its 45 bases are in frame from base 1. CDR1 LGHDT and CDR2 YNNKEL were looked up in the germline V gene (reference sequence). Trimming takes 4 bases off V and 2 bases off J; junction bases not matched to a gene: 2. Study-wide findings and limitations: How much clinical and demographic metadata was included differed by source and by participant, and the metadata was provided uncurated.

This receptor chain uses TRBV3-1 (or the pseudogene TRBV3-2) and TRBJ2-1; the central 10 bases match TRBD2. The material sequenced was peripheral blood. The source is an older man with acute or convalescent COVID-19. The nucleotide sequence reads as follows: TGTGCCAGCAGCCCTGGACTAGCGGCCTACAATGAGCAGTTCTTC. Protein translation: CASSPGLAAYNEQFF.